This T cell receptor (beta chain) was profiled in a study of blood T cell repertoires in COVID-19. Assay used: immunoSEQ multiplex PCR; TCRdb lists only in-frame clones, some missing. The sample has about 300,000 clones; 86% are singletons. From germline, CDR1 is SGHRS and CDR2 YFSETQ. This CDR3 has 16 residues. J gave up 5 bases and V 0 bases, and 8 bases lay outside the gene matches. The source material was PBMCs or T cells enriched from blood (not recorded which). This sequence joins TRBV5-1 and TRBJ2-5; 9 bases line up with TRBD2. The source is a man younger than 40 who had recovered from COVID-19. CDR3 nucleotide sequence: TGCGCCAGCAGCTTGGTACCTAGCGGGGAGGAGGAGACCCAGTACTTC. Translation: CASSLVPSGEEETQYF.